This T cell receptor beta chain was observed in a study of T cell responses to AZD1222 COVID-19 vaccine (dated by TCRdb to the early 2020s). Study-level background: Because spike-specific TCR depth and breadth did not differ between the two schedules, AZD1222 recipients who got a second dose at roughly 4 weeks were pooled with those who got a second dose at roughly 12 weeks. TCR sequencing was performed for fewer than 250 trial participants, of whom 200 to 210 were given two doses of AZD1222 and some 26 were given two doses of MenACWY control vaccine. Enrollment into the trials was organized by age into subgroups of 18-55, 56-69 and 70-plus years, and those subgroups contained approximately 150, 30 and 60 TCR-sequenced participants, respectively.

The sample's time point label is to be understood as: baseline before first vaccination. Vaccinee samples came from UK trials COV001 and COV002, including a single-blind randomized controlled phase 2/3 trial of AZD1222 (ChAdOx1 nCoV-19) in healthy adults. Trial participant PBMC samples were collected at day 0 and day 28 after the second dose for TCRbeta chain sequencing. Study-level results and caveats: Nearly half of unique spike-specific TCRs reportedly recognized epitopes outside regions mutated in the B.1.351 and B.1.1.7 variants. Only five to seven AZD1222 recipients were SARS-CoV-2 seropositive at baseline, limiting conclusions about previously exposed vaccinees. Because no samples from the day 14 peak response were available, repertoires could be characterized only after the peak T cell response. A significant rise in spike-specific TCR breadth and depth was observed after two AZD1222 doses relative to day 0 and relative to MenACWY recipients. CD4 TCRs associated with the vaccine covered the entire spike protein, and the dominant responses were in regions 160-218 and 743-854. In the small 56-69-year group, the increase in depth fell short of significance, most likely because of low power. Most participants were white British and females outnumbered males, and the authors suggested that clonal diversity may have been underestimated.

CDR1 SGHTA and CDR2 FQGNSA were looked up in the germline V gene. V is cut by 6 bases and J by 7 bases, and the space between the germline ends is 13 bases. The CDR3 goes from the cysteine to the phenylalanine over 13 residues. The retained sequence is limited to the CDR3, 39 bases, with the frame set at the first base. As to this clone: This clone's antigen is unknown. No per-base quality is available; no much larger clone lies one base away.

The CDR3 regions of human TCRbeta chains were analyzed by immunosequencing. On the study's bioinformatics: TCRs in the repertoires were compared against a reference library of SARS-CoV-2-specific TCRs that had been generated with the MIRA antigen-specificity platform. Breadth was defined as the fraction of unique TCRs that were SARS-CoV-2-associated. Depth was defined as the fraction of total T cells that were SARS-CoV-2-associated. Using the MIRA data, each spike-specific TCR was mapped to the spike region that the TCR reacts to and placed in a CD4 or CD8 class. Log10-transformed breadth and depth values were compared by one-way ANOVA with Sidak's multiple comparisons tests. What TCRdb holds here is the immuneACCESS table cut down to in-frame rearrangements. Part of the clones is not present; checked against another copy, under half of the missing clones reflect an unresolved V gene, and the others are unexplained. V and J calls and clone size are given by that table; D and trimming were obtained from the DNA. The sample yields more than 100,000 clones; roughly 92% were counted once. The leading ten clones occupy roughly 5.6% of the sample.

The input for sequencing was peripheral blood, taken on day 0 of AZD1222 vaccination. This TCR came from an adult in good health. The chain is made from TRBV7-2 and TRBJ1-3; matching of 6 bases hints at TRBD1 as the D gene. The bases are TGTGCCAGCAGTGAGGGGGTTGGGAACACCATATATTTT. Translated, it gives CASSEGVGNTIYF.